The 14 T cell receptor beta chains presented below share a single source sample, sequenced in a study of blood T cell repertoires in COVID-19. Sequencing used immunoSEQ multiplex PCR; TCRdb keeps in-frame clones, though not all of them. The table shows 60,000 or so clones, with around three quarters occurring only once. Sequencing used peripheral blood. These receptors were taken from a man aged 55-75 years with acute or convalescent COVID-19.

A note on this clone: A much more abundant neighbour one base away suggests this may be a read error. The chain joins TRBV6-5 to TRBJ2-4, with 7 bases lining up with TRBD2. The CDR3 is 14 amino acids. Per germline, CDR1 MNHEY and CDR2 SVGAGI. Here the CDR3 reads CAGRAGPAKNIQYF. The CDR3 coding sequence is TGTGCCGGCAGAGCGGGGCCAGCCAAAAACATTCAGTACTTC.

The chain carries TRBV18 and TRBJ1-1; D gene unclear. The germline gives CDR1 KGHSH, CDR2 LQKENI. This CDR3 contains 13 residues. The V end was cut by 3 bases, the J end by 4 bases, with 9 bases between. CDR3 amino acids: CASSPGAGTEAFF. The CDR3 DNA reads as TGTGCCAGCTCACCCGGTGCGGGCACTGAAGCTTTCTTT.

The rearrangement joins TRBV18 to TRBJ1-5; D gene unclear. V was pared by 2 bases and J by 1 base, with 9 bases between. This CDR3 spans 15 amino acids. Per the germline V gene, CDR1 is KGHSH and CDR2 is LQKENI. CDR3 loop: CASSPTITSNQPQHF. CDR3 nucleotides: TGTGCCAGCTCACCAACTATCACAAGCAATCAGCCCCAGCATTTT.

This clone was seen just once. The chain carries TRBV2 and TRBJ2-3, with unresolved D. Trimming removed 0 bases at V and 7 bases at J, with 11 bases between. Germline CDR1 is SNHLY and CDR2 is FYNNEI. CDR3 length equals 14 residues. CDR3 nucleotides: TGTGCCAGCAGTGAAGCGCCAAACTCCCATACGCAGTATTTT. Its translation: CASSEAPNSHTQYF.

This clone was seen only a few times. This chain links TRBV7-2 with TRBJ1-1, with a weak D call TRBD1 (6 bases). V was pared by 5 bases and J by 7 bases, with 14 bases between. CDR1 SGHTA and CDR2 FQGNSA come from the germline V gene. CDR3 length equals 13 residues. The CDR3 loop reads CASSGVGAFEAFF. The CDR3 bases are TGTGCCAGCAGCGGAGTGGGGGCGTTTGAAGCTTTCTTT.

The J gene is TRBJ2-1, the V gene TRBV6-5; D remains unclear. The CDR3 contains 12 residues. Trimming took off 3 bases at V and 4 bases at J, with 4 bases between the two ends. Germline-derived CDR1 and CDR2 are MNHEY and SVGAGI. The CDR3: CASSYRYNEQFF. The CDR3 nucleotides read TGTGCCAGCAGTTATAGATACAATGAGCAGTTCTTC.

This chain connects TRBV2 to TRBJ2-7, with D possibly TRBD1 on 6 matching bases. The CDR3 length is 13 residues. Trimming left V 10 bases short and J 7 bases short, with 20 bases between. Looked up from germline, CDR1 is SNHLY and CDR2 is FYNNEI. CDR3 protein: CATRAGVSGEQYF. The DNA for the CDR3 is TGTGCCACCCGCGCAGGGGTTTCGGGGGAGCAGTACTTC.

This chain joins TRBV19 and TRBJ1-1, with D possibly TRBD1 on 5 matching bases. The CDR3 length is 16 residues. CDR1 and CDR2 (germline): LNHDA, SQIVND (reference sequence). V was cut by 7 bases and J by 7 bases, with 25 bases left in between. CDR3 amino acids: CASTLYPWDLRSEAFF. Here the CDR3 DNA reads TGTGCCAGTACCTTATACCCATGGGACTTGCGAAGTGAAGCTTTCTTT.

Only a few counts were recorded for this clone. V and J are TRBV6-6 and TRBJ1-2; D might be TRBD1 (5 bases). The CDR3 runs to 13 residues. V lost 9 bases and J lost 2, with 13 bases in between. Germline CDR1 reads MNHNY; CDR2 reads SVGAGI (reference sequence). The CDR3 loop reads CASSPTVNYGYTF. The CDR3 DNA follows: TGTGCCAGTTCTCCGACAGTCAACTATGGCTACACCTTC.

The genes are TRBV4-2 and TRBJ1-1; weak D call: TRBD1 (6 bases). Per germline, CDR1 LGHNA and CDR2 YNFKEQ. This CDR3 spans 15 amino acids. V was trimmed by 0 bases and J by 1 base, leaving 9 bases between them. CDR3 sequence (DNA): TGTGCCAGCAGCCAAGAACCACAGGGGAACACTGAAGCTTTCTTT. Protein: CASSQEPQGNTEAFF.

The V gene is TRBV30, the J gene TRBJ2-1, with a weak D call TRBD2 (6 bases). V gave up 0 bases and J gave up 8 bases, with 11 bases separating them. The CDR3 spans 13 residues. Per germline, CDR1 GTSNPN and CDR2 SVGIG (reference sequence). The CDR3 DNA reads TGTGCCTGGAGTGTCCAGGGAGGTTATGAGCAGTTCTTC. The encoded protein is CAWSVQGGYEQFF.

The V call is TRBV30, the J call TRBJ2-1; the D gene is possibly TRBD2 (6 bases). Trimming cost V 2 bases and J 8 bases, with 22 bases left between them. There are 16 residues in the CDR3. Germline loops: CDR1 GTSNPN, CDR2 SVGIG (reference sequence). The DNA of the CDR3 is TGTGCCTGGAGTCGAGACGGGTCCCGGGGGAGCGATGAGCAGTTCTTC. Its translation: CAWSRDGSRGSDEQFF. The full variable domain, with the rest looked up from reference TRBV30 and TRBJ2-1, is SQTIHQWPATLVQPVGSPLSLECTVEGTSNPNLYWYRQAAGRGLQLLFYSVGIGQISSEVPQNLSASRPQDRQFILSSKKLLLSDSGFYLCAWSRDGSRGSDEQFFGPGTRLTVL.

CDR3 DNA: TGCAGCGTTGCCGGGGGCAATGAGCAGTTCTTC. Amino acids: CSVAGGNEQFF. V is TRBV29-1 and J is TRBJ2-1; perhaps TRBD2 as D (6 bases). The CDR3 spans 11 residues. Germline V lookup: CDR1 SQVTM, CDR2 ANQGSEA. V was trimmed by 4 bases and J by 6 bases, leaving 7 bases between them.

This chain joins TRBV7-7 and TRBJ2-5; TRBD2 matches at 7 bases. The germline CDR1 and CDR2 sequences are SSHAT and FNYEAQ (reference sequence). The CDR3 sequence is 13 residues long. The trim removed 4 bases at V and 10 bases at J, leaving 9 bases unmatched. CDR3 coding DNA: TGTGCCAGCAGCTCGCTGGCGGGGGATTTCCAGTACTTC. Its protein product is CASSSLAGDFQYF. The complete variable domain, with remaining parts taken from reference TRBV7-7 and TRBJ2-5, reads GAGVSQSPRYKVTKRGQDVTLRCDPISSHATLYWYQQALGQGPEFLTYFNYEAQPDKSGLPSDRFSAERPEGSISTLTIQRTEQRDSAMYRCASSSLAGDFQYFGPGTRLLVL.